These 17 T cell receptor beta chains were sequenced from one sample in a study of T cell responses to AZD1222 COVID-19 vaccine. Sequencing was performed with immunoSEQ multiplex PCR; in TCRdb, only in-frame clones are kept and a portion is missing. Among 55,000 to 70,000 clones listed, around four fifths were seen once. The sample in question was peripheral blood, obtained on day 0 of AZD1222 vaccination. All receptors derive from an adult in good health.

The CDR3 DNA sequence: TGTGCCAGCAGTTCTGGACTAGAACCCCCCACAGATACGCAGTATTTT. Its protein product is CASSSGLEPPTDTQYF. This chain connects TRBV27 to TRBJ2-3; 7 bases agree with TRBD2. The V gene's germline CDR1 is MNHEY and CDR2 SMNVEV (reference sequence). Trimming at V came to 4 bases and at J to 2 bases, leaving 9 bases not matched to a gene. The CDR3 extends over 16 amino acids.

This chain joins TRBV15 and TRBJ2-3; D gene uncertain. The V end was cut by 3 bases, the J end by 0 bases, with 7 bases between. The germline gives CDR1 LNHNV, CDR2 YYDKDF (reference sequence). The length of the CDR3 is 14 residues. CDR3 protein: CATSSLRSTDTQYF. In DNA, the CDR3 is TGTGCCACCAGCAGCCTCAGGAGCACAGATACGCAGTATTTT.

CDR3 amino acids: CASSLGLGYEKLFF. The CDR3 region has the DNA TGTGCCAGCAGCTTAGGTCTGGGATATGAAAAACTGTTTTTT. The rearrangement links TRBV7-9 to TRBJ1-4; D is undetermined. Germline CDR1 is SEHNR and CDR2 is FQNEAQ (reference sequence). Deletions cut 1 base from V and 6 bases from J, with 9 bases between. This CDR3 is 14 amino acids long. Filled out from reference TRBV7-9 and TRBJ1-4, the complete variable domain reads DTGVSQNPRHKITKRGQNVTFRCDPISEHNRLYWYRQTLGQGPEFLTYFQNEAQLEKSRLLSDRFSAERPKGSFSTLEIQRTEQGDSAMYLCASSLGLGYEKLFFGSGTQLSVL.

The chain combines TRBV23-1 with TRBJ1-5; no definite D call. TRBV23-1 has ORF status, its function being uncertain. This CDR3 region has 12 residues. Trimming took off 2 bases at V and 12 bases at J, with 11 bases between the two ends. CDR3 loop: CASSQHYKHQHF. CDR3 sequence (DNA): TGCGCCAGCAGTCAACATTACAAACACCAGCATTTT.

This clone is a singleton in its sample. The chain uses TRBV5-1 and TRBJ1-5, with 7 positions matching TRBD1. Trimming removed 0 bases from V and 2 bases from J; junction bases left unmatched: 2. The CDR3 totals 15 residues. Germline values: CDR1 SGHRS, CDR2 YFSETQ. The CDR3 nucleotides read TGCGCCAGCAGCTTGGAGGGGGCGCGCAATCAGCCCCAGCATTTT. Translating it yields CASSLEGARNQPQHF.

The CDR3 nucleotides read TGTGCCAGCGGGGGGATCTCCTATAATTCACCCCTCCACTTT. Protein product: CASGGISYNSPLHF. The chain uses TRBV25-1 and TRBJ1-6, with a weak D call TRBD1 (5 bases). The CDR3 is 14 amino acids. V gave up 8 bases and J gave up 0 bases, with 8 bases separating them. Germline V gene lookup returns CDR1 MGHDK and CDR2 SYGVNS.

The rearrangement links TRBV15 to TRBJ1-5; a possible D gene is TRBD1 (5 bases). The CDR3 is 15 amino acids. The V gene's germline CDR1 is LNHNV and CDR2 YYDKDF (reference sequence). Trimming pared 2 bases from V and 3 bases from J, leaving 11 bases between. The CDR3 spells CATSRTWGINQPQHF. The DNA for the CDR3 is TGTGCCACCAGCAGAACCTGGGGGATCAATCAGCCCCAGCATTTT.

The chain employs TRBV6-4 and TRBJ2-2; D remains unclear. Trimming removed 7 bases at V and 2 bases at J, with 11 bases between. The length of the CDR3 is 14 residues. The germline V gene encodes CDR1 MRHNA and CDR2 SNTAGT. The CDR3 bases are TGTGCCAGCAAACCAGTGGACAACACCGGGGAGCTGTTTTTT. This translates into CASKPVDNTGELFF.

The V call is TRBV14, the J call TRBJ1-1; no firm D call. CDR1 is SGHDN and CDR2 is FVKESK in the germline V gene. CDR3 length: 14 amino acids. Trimming stripped 3 bases from V and 2 bases from J, with 10 bases between. CDR3 nucleotide sequence: TGTGCCAGCAGCCATGAGATGGCTAACACTGAAGCTTTCTTT. It translates to CASSHEMANTEAFF.

V gene TRBV6-2 or TRBV6-3 combines with J gene TRBJ2-1; 14 positions match TRBD2. The trim removed 6 bases at V and 8 bases at J, leaving 9 bases unmatched. Germline V lookup: CDR1 MNHEY, CDR2 SVGEGT. The CDR3 covers 16 residues. The CDR3 coding sequence is TGTGCCAGCAGCCGACTAGCGGGGGGGCTTGGGGATGAGCAGTTCTTC. Amino acids: CASSRLAGGLGDEQFF.

This clone was seen only a few times. The chain employs TRBV5-8 and TRBJ1-3; no clear D. V lost 4 bases and J 3 bases, leaving 20 bases between the germline ends. The CDR3 has 17 amino acids. The germline gives CDR1 SGHTS, CDR2 YDEGEE. This CDR3 reads CASSLRVKRARGNTIYF. CDR3 in DNA: TGTGCCAGCAGCCTAAGGGTTAAAAGGGCGCGTGGAAACACCATATATTTT.

In its sample, this clone was seen once. V and J are TRBV13 and TRBJ1-2, with D hard to call. Germline-derived CDR1 and CDR2 are PRHDT and FYEKMQ (reference sequence). V lost 5 bases and J 0 bases, leaving 7 bases between the germline ends. The CDR3 loop spans 13 amino acids. For the CDR3, the DNA is TGTGCCAGCAGCCCTGCAGCTAACTATGGCTACACCTTC. It specifies CASSPAANYGYTF.

This chain uses TRBV29-1 with TRBJ1-3, with D unclear. Germline V gene data show CDR1 as SQVTM and CDR2 as ANQGSEA. The CDR3 is 13 residues long. V lost 7 bases, J lost 4 bases, and 14 bases lay in between. CDR3 DNA: TGCAGCGCCCGTTCTTCCGGGGGAAACACCATATATTTT. It encodes CSARSSGGNTIYF.

The J gene is TRBJ2-3, the V gene TRBV6-6; 7 bases are shared with TRBD1. The J segment lost 3 bases and the V segment lost 5 bases, leaving 8 bases of the junction unmatched. CDR3 length: 15 amino acids. In germline, CDR1 is MNHNY, CDR2 SVGAGI (reference sequence). The CDR3 sequence is CASSQGQSGTDTQYF. The DNA of the CDR3 is TGTGCCAGCAGTCAGGGACAGTCAGGAACAGATACGCAGTATTTT.

V is TRBV6-2 or TRBV6-3 and J is TRBJ1-6; unclear D gene. From germline, CDR1 is MNHEY and CDR2 SVGEGT. Between the trimmed V and J ends, which lost 1 base and 7 bases, there was a span of 8 bases. The CDR3 has 14 residues. The CDR3 DNA is TGTGCCAGCAGTTACTTCAACCCAAATTCACCCCTCCACTTT. Encoded protein: CASSYFNPNSPLHF.

This rearrangement joins TRBV13 to TRBJ2-3; 9 bases line up with TRBD2. V shed 5 bases, J shed 1 base, and the junction held 7 bases outside the gene matches. The germline gives CDR1 PRHDT, CDR2 FYEKMQ (reference sequence). The CDR3 is made up of 16 amino acids. Here the CDR3 DNA reads TGTGCCAGCAGCAAACCGCGGACTAGCGGCACAGATACGCAGTATTTT. Translating gives CASSKPRTSGTDTQYF.

This sequence joins TRBV3-1 (or the pseudogene TRBV3-2) and TRBJ1-1; D uncertain. CDR1 and CDR2 (germline): LGHDT, YNNKEL (reference sequence). V lost 1 base and J lost 4, with 13 bases in between. CDR3 length: 15 residues. The CDR3 DNA reads TGTGCCAGCAGCCAAGTGTACGAAGTGGCCACTGAAGCTTTCTTT. Amino acids: CASSQVYEVATEAFF.